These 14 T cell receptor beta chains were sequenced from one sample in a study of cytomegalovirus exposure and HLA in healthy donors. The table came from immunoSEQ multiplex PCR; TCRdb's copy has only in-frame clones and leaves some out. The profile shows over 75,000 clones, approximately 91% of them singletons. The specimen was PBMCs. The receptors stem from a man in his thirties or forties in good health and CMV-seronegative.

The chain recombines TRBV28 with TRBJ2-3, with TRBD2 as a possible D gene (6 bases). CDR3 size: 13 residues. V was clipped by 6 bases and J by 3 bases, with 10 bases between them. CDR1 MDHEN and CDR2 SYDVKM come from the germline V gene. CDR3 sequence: CASSRAGTDTQYF. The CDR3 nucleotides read TGTGCCAGCAGCCGGGCGGGGACAGATACGCAGTATTTT. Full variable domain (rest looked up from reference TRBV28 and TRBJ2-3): DVKVTQSSRYLVKRTGEKVFLECVQDMDHENMFWYRQDPGLGLRLIYFSYDVKMKEKGDIPEGYSVSREKKERFSLILESASTNQTSMYLCASSRAGTDTQYFGPGTRLTVL.

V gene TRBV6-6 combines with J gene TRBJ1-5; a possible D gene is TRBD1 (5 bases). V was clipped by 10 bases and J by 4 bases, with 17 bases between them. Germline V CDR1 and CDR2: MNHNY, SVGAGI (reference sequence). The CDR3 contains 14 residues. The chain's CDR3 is CATRVGGKNQPQHF. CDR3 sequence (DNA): TGTGCCACGAGGGTTGGGGGGAAGAATCAGCCCCAGCATTTT.

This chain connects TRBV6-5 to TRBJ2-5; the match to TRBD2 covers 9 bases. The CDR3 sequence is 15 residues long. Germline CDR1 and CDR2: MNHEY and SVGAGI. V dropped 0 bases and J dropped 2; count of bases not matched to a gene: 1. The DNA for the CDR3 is TGTGCCAGCAGTTACTCGGGACTAGCTCAAGAGACCCAGTACTTC. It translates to CASSYSGLAQETQYF.

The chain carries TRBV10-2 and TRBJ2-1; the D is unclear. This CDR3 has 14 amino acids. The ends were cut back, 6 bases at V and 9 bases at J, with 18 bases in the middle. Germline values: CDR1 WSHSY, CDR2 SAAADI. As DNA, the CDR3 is TGCGCCAGCAGCGGGTCTATGCTTTCTGGTGAGCAGTTCTTC. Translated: CASSGSMLSGEQFF.

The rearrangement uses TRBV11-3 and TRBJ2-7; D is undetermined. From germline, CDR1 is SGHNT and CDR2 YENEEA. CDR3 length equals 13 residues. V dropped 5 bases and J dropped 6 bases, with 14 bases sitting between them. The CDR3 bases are TGTGCCAGCAGCCTGGATAGGAGAGCCGAGCAGTACTTC. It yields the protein CASSLDRRAEQYF.

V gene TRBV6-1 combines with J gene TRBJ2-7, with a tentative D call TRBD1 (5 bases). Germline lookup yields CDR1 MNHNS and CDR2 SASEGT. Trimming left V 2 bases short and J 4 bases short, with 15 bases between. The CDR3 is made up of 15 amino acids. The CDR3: CASSELAGIDYEQYF. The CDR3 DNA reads TGTGCCAGCAGTGAACTCGCAGGGATCGATTACGAGCAGTACTTC.

This chain's CDR3 is CAWSVLAGGPNEQFF. CDR3 coding DNA: TGTGCCTGGAGTGTACTAGCGGGAGGGCCCAATGAGCAGTTCTTC. This chain links TRBV30 with TRBJ2-1, with 13 bases lining up with TRBD2. Germline V lookup: CDR1 GTSNPN, CDR2 SVGIG (reference sequence). Trimming at V came to 0 bases and at J to 6 bases, leaving 2 bases not matched to a gene. This CDR3 is built from 15 residues.

The CDR3 region has the DNA TGCGCCAGCAGCCCCGGACAGGGGGCTCAAGAGACCCAGTACTTC. Amino acids: CASSPGQGAQETQYF. The V and J genes are TRBV5-1 and TRBJ2-5, with 11 bases identical to TRBD1. In germline, CDR1 is SGHRS, CDR2 YFSETQ. This CDR3 contains 15 residues. Trimming at V came to 4 bases and at J to 2 bases, leaving 4 bases not matched to a gene. The full variable domain, rest sourced from reference TRBV5-1 and TRBJ2-5, is KAGVTQTPRYLIKTRGQQVTLSCSPISGHRSVSWYQQTPGQGLQFLFEYFSETQRNKGNFPGRFSGRQFSNSRSEMNVSTLELGDSALYLCASSPGQGAQETQYFGPGTRLLVL.

CDR3 in amino acids: CASSLTPNQPQHF. In nucleotides, the CDR3 is TGTGCCAGCAGCTTAACCCCGAATCAGCCCCAGCATTTT. The rearrangement links TRBV7-3 to TRBJ1-5; D not resolved. The CDR3 contains 13 residues. V lost 0 bases to trimming and J lost 4 bases, with 4 bases between them. From germline, CDR1 is SGHTA and CDR2 FQGTGA. Full variable domain (remainder filled in from reference TRBV7-3 and TRBJ1-5): GAGVSQTPSNKVTEKGKYVELRCDPISGHTALYWYRQSLGQGPEFLIYFQGTGAADDSGLPNDRFFAVRPEGSVSTLKIQRTERGDSAVYLCASSLTPNQPQHFGDGTRLSIL.

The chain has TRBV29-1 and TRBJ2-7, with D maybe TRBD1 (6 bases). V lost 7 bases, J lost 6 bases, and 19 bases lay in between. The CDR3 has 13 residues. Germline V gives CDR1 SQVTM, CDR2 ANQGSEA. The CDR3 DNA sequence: TGCAGCGCTGTGACAGGCAGTTCGGGCGAGCAGTACTTC. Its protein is CSAVTGSSGEQYF.

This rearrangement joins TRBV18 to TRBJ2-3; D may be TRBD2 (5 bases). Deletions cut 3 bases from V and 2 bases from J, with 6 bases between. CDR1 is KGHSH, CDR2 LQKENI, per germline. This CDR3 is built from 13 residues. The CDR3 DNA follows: TGTGCCAGCTCACCCGGGGTCACAGATACGCAGTATTTT. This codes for CASSPGVTDTQYF.

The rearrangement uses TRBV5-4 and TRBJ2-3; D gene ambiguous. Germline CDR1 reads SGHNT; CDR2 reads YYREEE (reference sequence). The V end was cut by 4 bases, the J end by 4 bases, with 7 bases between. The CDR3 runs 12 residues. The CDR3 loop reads CASSKPADTQYF. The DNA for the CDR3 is TGTGCCAGCAGCAAGCCCGCAGATACGCAGTATTTT.

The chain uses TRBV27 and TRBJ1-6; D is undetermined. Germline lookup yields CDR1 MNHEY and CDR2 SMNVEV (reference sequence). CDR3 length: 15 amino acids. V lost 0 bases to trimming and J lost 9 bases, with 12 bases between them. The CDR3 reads CASSLSSGYLSPLHF. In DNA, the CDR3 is TGTGCCAGCAGTTTATCATCGGGATACCTTTCACCCCTCCACTTT.

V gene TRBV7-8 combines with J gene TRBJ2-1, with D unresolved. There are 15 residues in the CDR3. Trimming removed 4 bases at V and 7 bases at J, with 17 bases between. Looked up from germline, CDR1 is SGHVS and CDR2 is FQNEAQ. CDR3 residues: CASSSKKTVRNEQFF. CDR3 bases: TGTGCCAGCAGCTCTAAAAAAACCGTCCGAAATGAGCAGTTCTTC.